The sequence of this T cell receptor beta chain was determined in a study of blood T cell repertoires in COVID-19. Overall study context: Some COVID-19 samples were acute and others convalescent; all came from the United States, Italy and Spain.

Repertoires were generated with immunoSEQ multiplex PCR, while TCRdb's copy carries only in-frame clones and drops some. The sample lists about 350,000 clones; approximately 89% were seen once. CDR3 size: 14 residues. With V trimmed by 3 bases and J by 7 bases, 4 bases remained unmatched. Looked up from germline, CDR1 is SEHNR and CDR2 is FQNEAQ (reference sequence). The V and J genes are TRBV7-9 and TRBJ1-4; 8 nucleotides match TRBD1. The receptor comes from a woman aged 60-75 years with COVID-19, enrolled during active disease. The sequenced sample was peripheral blood. The CDR3 sequence: CASSFSTGGEKLFF. CDR3 bases: TGTGCCAGCAGCTTTAGCACAGGGGGTGAAAAACTGTTTTTT.